This T cell receptor (beta chain) was identified during a study of regulatory T cells in long-lasting Graves disease. Trimming cost V 6 bases and J 5 bases, with 14 bases left between them. There are 13 residues in the CDR3. Germline V CDR1 and CDR2: PRHDT, FYEKMQ (reference sequence). Time point here: newly diagnosed GD, antithyroid drugs for less than 3 months. Making the TCR library involved RNA that had been extracted from PBMCs. In this sample, this clonotype turned up a few times. iRepertoire HTBI primers and Arm-PCR of CDR3 regions built TCR beta libraries. MiXCR was run by TCRdb on the multiplex PCR reads, yielding one entry per CDR3 protein. The data contain fewer than 650,000 distinct CDR3 sequences, around 15% of them seen just once; the ten biggest clones take up 12%. The data were also submitted as part of a second study, on T cells in Graves' hyperthyroidism and ophthalmopathy.

V gene TRBV13 combines with J gene TRBJ2-7; D possibly corresponds to TRBD1 (5 bases). The source is a man between 18 and 35 years old with Graves disease. The sequencing here drew on peripheral blood mononuclear cells (PBMCs), taken at new diagnosis, from a patient treated with antithyroid drugs. Here the CDR3 DNA reads TGTGCCAGCAGGGGGCAGGTTGAAAACGAGCAGTACTTC. This translates into CASRGQVENEQYF.